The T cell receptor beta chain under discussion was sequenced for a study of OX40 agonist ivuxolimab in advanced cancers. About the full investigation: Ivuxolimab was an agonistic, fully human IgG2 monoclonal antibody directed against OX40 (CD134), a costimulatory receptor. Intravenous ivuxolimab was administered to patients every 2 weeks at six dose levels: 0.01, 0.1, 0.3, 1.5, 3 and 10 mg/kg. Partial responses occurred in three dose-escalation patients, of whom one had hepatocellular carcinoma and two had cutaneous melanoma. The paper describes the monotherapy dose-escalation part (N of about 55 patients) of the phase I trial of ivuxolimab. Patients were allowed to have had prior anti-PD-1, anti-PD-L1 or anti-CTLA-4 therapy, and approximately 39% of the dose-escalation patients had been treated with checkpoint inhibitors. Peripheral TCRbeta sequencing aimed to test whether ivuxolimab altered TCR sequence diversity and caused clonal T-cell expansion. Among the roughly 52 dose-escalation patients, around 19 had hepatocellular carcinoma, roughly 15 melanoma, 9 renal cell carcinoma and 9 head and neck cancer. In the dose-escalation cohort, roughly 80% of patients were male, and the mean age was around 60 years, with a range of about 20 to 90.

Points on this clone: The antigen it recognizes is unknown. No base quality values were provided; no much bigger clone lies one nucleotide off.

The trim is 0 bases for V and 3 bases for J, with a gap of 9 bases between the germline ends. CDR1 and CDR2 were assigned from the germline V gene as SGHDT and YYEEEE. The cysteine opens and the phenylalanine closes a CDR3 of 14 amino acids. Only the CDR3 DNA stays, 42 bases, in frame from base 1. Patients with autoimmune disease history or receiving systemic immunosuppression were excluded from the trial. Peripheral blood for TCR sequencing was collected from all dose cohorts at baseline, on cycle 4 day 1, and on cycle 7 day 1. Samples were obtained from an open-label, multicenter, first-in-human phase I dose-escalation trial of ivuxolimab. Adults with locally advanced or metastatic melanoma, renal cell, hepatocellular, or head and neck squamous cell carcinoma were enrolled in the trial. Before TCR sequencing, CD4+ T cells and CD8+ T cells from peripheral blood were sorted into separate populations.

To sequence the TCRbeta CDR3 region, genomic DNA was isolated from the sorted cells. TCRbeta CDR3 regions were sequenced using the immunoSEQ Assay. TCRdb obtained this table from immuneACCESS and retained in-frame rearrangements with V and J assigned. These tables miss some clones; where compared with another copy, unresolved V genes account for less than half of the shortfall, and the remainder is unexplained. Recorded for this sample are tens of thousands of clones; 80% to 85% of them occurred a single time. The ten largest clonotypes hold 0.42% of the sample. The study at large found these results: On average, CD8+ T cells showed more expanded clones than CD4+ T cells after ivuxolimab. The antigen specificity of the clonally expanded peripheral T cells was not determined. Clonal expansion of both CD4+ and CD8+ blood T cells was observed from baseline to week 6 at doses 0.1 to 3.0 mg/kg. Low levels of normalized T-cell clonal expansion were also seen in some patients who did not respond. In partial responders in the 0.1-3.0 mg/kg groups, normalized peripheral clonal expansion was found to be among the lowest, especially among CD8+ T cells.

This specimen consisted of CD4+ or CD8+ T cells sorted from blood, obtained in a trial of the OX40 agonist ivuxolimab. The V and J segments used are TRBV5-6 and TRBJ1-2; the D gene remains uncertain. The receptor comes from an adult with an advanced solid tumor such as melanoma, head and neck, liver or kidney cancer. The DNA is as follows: TGTGCCAGCAGCTTGGTCGGCGGCGACTATGGCTACACCTTC. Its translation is CASSLVGGDYGYTF.